Below, 11 T cell receptor beta chains from the same sample are listed, as sequenced in a study of cytomegalovirus exposure and HLA in healthy donors. The study ran its PCR with 60 Vbeta and 13 Jbeta primers. The data were produced by immunoSEQ multiplex PCR, yet TCRdb's version contains in-frame clones alone and is incomplete. The sample holds about 100,000 clones, around three quarters seen once. Sequencing used PBMCs. The receptors shown here come from a man in his forties in good health and CMV-seronegative.

Here the CDR3 reads CASSHPGNQPQHF. In nucleotides, the CDR3 is TGCGCCAGCAGCCATCCAGGGAATCAGCCCCAGCATTTT. The V and J genes are TRBV4-3 and TRBJ1-5, with D perhaps matching TRBD1 (5 bases). The CDR3 spans 13 residues. Per the germline V gene, CDR1 is LGHNA and CDR2 is YSLEER. Trimming shortened V by 3 bases and J by 4 bases, and 7 bases separated the two germline ends.

This clone was detected a few times. The rearrangement links TRBV10-3 to TRBJ2-2; no clear D gene. The germline V gene encodes CDR1 ENHRY and CDR2 SYGVKD. The V end lost 2 bases, the J end lost 4 bases, and 11 bases lay between the germline ends. The CDR3 has 15 residues. The CDR3 region is CAISERGAPTGELFF. The CDR3 DNA sequence: TGTGCCATCAGTGAGCGCGGAGCACCCACCGGGGAGCTGTTTTTT.

The genes are TRBV6-5 and TRBJ1-4, with a weak D call TRBD1 (6 bases). The CDR3 loop spans 15 amino acids. V was cut by 2 bases and J by 5 bases, with 12 bases left in between. CDR1 MNHEY and CDR2 SVGAGI come from the germline V gene. CDR3 nucleotide sequence: TGTGCCAGCAGTTACCAAAGGGGGGGGAATGAAAAACTGTTTTTT. Amino acid sequence: CASSYQRGGNEKLFF.

The count of this clone is one. The chain has TRBV6-1 and TRBJ2-7; TRBD2 aligns across 14 bases. This CDR3 contains 14 residues. Germline CDR1 and CDR2: MNHNS and SASEGT. Trimming at V came to 8 bases and at J to 4 bases, leaving 4 bases not matched to a gene. CDR3 bases: TGTGCCAGCCCTGGGACTAGCGGGGGTTACGAGCAGTACTTC. Its translation is CASPGTSGGYEQYF.

This chain links TRBV18 with TRBJ2-2; D not resolved. The V end was cut by 4 bases, the J end by 0 bases, with 12 bases between. The germline CDR1 and CDR2 sequences are KGHSH and LQKENI. The CDR3 sequence is 16 residues long. The CDR3 region has the DNA TGTGCCAGCTCACAGTGCACAGTCGCGAACACCGGGGAGCTGTTTTTT. Translating gives CASSQCTVANTGELFF.

CDR3 protein: CASNGPGNTIYF. The CDR3 DNA reads as TGTGCCAGCAATGGGCCTGGAAACACCATATATTTT. V usage is TRBV5-6 and J usage is TRBJ1-3; D unresolved. CDR3 length: 12 residues. CDR1 and CDR2 from the germline V gene are SGHDT and YYEEEE. V lost 6 bases to trimming and J lost 2 bases, with 6 bases between them.

The chain has TRBV28 and TRBJ2-5; TRBD1 might be the D (7 bases). V was trimmed by 3 bases and J by 4 bases, leaving 24 bases between them. This CDR3 contains 18 residues. Germline lookup yields CDR1 MDHEN and CDR2 SYDVKM. The CDR3 nucleotides read TGTGCCAGCAGTTTCCCGGCTCAGGGGGGAACAGGCGGAGAGACCCAGTACTTC. As protein: CASSFPAQGGTGGETQYF.

J is TRBJ2-3 and V is TRBV6-1; 7 nucleotides align to TRBD2. This CDR3 contains 14 residues. Germline lookup yields CDR1 MNHNS and CDR2 SASEGT. V shed 7 bases and J 2 bases; nucleotides not matched to a gene: 6. CDR3 bases: TGTGCCAGCATTCGGGGGGAGCACACAGATACGCAGTATTTT. Its protein product is CASIRGEHTDTQYF.

The chain couples TRBV15 to TRBJ2-7; D is unresolved. Germline lookup yields CDR1 LNHNV and CDR2 YYDKDF (reference sequence). The V end was cut by 3 bases, the J end by 7 bases, with 13 bases between. The CDR3 covers 13 residues. The CDR3 loop reads CATSRTGSREQYF. For the CDR3, the DNA is TGTGCCACCAGCAGGACTGGTTCTCGGGAGCAGTACTTC.

This clone was seen once. This sequence joins TRBV5-1 and TRBJ1-1; 7 bases line up with TRBD1. The V and J ends lost 5 bases and 4 bases, in that order; junction bases with no gene match: 8. CDR3 length: 14 residues. Germline V gene sequence: CDR1 SGHRS, CDR2 YFSETQ. The CDR3: CASRVGGAGTEAFF. The CDR3, as DNA: TGCGCCAGCAGAGTAGGGGGCGCGGGCACTGAAGCTTTCTTT.

The chain recombines TRBV5-4 with TRBJ2-3, with D possibly TRBD1 on 6 matching bases. Trimming left V 0 bases short and J 0 bases short, with 17 bases between. The CDR3 has 18 amino acids. Germline CDR1 and CDR2: SGHNT and YYREEE (reference sequence). This CDR3 is CASSLDSWQGPSTDTQYF. CDR3 nucleotide sequence: TGTGCCAGCAGCTTGGATTCGTGGCAGGGGCCGAGCACAGATACGCAGTATTTT.